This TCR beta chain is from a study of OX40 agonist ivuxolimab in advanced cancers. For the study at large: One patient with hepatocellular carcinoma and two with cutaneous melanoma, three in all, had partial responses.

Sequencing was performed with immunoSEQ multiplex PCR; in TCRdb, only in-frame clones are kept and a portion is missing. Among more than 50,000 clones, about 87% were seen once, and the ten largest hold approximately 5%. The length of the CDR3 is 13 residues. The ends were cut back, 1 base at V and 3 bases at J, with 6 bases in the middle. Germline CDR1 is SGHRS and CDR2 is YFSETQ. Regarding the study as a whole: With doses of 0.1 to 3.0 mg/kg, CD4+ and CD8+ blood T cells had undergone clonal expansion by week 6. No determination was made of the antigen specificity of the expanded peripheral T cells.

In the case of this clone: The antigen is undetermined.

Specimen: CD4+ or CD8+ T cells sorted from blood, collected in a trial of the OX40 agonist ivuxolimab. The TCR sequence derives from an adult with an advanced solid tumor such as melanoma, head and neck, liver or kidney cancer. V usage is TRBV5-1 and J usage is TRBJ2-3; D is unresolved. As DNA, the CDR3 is TGCGCCAGCAGCTTGTACACAACAGATACGCAGTATTTT. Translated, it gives CASSLYTTDTQYF.